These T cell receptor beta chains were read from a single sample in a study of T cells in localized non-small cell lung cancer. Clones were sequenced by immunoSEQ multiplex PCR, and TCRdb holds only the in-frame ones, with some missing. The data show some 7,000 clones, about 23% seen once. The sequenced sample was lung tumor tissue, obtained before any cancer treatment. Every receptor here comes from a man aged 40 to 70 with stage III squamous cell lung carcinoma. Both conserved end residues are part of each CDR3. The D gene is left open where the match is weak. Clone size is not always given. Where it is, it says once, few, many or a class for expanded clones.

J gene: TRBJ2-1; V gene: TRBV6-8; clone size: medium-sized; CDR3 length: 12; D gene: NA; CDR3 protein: CASSYARNEQFF; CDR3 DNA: TGTGCCAGCAGTTATGCAAGGAATGAGCAGTTCTTC
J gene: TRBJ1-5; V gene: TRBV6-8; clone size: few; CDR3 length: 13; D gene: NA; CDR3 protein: CASSAHSNQPQHF; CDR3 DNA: TGTGCCAGCAGCGCACATAGCAATCAGCCCCAGCATTTT
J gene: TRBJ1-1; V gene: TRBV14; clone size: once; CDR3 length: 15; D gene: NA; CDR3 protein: CASSQVWQLNTEAFF; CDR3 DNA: TGTGCCAGCAGCCAAGTCTGGCAGCTGAACACTGAAGCTTTCTTT
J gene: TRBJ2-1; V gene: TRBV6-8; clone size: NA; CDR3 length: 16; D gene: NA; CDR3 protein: CASTRAGQGFYNEQFF; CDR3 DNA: TGTGCCAGCACTAGGGCCGGGCAGGGGTTCTACAATGAGCAGTTCTTC
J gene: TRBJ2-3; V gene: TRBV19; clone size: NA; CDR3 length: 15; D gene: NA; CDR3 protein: CASSIDHATTDTQYF; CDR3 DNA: TGTGCCAGTAGTATAGATCATGCGACCACAGATACGCAGTATTTT
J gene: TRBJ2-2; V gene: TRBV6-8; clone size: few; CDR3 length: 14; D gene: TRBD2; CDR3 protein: CASSYSGTSGELFF; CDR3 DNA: TGTGCCAGCAGTTACTCGGGGACTAGTGGCGAGCTGTTTTTT
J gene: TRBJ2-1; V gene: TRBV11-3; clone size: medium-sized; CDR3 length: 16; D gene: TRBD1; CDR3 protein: CASSLYTDRGRGEQFF; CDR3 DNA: TGTGCCAGCAGCTTGTACACGGACAGGGGGCGCGGTGAGCAGTTCTTC
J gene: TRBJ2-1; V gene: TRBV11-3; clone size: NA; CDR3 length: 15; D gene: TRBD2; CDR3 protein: CASSVAGGGANEQFF; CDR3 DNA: TGTGCCAGCAGCGTGGCGGGCGGGGGGGCCAATGAGCAGTTCTTC
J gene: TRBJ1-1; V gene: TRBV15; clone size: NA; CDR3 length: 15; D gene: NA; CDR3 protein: CATSRGEGAGTEAFF; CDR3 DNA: TGTGCCACCAGCAGAGGGGAGGGCGCGGGCACTGAAGCTTTCTTT
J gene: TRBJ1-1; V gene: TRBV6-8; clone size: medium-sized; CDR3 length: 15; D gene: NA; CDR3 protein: CASSYTGGPRAEAFF; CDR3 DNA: TGTGCCAGCAGTTACACGGGGGGCCCTCGGGCTGAAGCTTTCTTT
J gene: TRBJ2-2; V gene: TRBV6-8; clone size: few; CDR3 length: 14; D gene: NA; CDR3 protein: CASSPERYTGELFF; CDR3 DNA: TGTGCCAGCAGCCCCGAGCGCTACACCGGGGAGCTGTTTTTT
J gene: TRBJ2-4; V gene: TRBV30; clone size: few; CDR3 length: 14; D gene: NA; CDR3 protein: CACLGLGQLNIQYF; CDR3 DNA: TGTGCCTGCCTGGGCCTCGGACAGCTAAACATTCAGTACTTC
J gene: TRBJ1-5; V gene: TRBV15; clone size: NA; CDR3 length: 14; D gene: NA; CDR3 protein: CATSRDQGNQPQHF; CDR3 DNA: TGTGCCACCAGCAGAGATCAGGGCAATCAGCCCCAGCATTTT
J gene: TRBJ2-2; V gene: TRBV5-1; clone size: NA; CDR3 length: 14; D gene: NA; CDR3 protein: CASSLGTVPGELFF; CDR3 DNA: TGCGCCAGCAGCTTAGGGACCGTTCCCGGGGAGCTGTTTTTT
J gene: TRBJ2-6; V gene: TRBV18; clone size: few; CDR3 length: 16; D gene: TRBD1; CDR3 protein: CASSPNQGAGANVLTF; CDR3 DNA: TGTGCCAGCTCACCCAATCAGGGGGCTGGGGCCAACGTCCTGACTTTC
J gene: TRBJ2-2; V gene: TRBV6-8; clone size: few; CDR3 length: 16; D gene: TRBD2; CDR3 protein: CASRLGGSVWTGELFF; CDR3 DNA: TGTGCCAGCAGACTGGGGGGGTCCGTGTGGACCGGGGAGCTGTTTTTT
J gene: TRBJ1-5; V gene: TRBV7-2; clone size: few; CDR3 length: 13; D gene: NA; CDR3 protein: CASSLGRNQPQHF; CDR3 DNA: TGTGCCAGCAGCTTAGGAAGGAATCAGCCCCAGCATTTT
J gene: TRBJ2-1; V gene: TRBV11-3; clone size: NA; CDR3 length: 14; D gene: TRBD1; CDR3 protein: CASSQGARSNEQFF; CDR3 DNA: TGTGCCAGCAGCCAGGGGGCCAGGTCCAATGAGCAGTTCTTC
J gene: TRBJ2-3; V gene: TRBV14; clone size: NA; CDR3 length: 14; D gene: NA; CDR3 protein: CASSLAGATDTQYF; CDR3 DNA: TGTGCCAGCAGCCTCGCAGGGGCCACAGATACGCAGTATTTT
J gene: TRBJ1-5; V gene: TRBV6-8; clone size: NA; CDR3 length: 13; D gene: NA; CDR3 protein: CASSYRHDQPQHF; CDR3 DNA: TGTGCCAGCAGTTACCGGCACGATCAGCCCCAGCATTTT